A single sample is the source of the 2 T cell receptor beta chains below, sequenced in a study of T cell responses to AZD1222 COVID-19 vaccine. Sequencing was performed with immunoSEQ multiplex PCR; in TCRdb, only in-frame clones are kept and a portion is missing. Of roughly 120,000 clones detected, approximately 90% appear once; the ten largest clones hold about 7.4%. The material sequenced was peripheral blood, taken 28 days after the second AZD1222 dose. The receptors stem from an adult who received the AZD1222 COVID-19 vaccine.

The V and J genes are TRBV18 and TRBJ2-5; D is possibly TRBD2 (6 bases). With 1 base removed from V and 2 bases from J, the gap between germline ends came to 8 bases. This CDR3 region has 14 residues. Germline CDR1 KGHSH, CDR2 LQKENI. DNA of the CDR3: TGTGCCAGCTCACCACTGGGGGGTCAAGAGACCCAGTACTTC. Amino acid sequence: CASSPLGGQETQYF.

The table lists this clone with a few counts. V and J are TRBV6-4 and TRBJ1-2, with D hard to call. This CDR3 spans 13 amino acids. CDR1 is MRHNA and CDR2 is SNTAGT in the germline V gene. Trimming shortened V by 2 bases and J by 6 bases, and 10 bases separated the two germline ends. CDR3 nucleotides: TGTGCCAGCAGTGACGGCGAGAGCCATGGCTACACCTTC. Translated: CASSDGESHGYTF.